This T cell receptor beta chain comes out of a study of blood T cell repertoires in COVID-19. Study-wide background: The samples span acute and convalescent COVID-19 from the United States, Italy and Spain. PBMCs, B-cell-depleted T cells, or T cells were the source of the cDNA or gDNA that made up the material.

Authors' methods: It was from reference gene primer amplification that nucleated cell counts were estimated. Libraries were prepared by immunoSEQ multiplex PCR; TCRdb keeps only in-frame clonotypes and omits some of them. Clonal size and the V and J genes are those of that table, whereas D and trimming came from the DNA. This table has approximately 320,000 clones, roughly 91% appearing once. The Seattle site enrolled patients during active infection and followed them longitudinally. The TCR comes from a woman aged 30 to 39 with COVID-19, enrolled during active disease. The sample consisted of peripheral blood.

CDR3 residues: CSAGQPGGYGYTF. For the CDR3, the DNA is TGCAGCGCCGGACAGCCTGGGGGCTATGGCTACACCTTC. The rearrangement links TRBV29-1 to TRBJ1-2; D perhaps matches TRBD1 (6 bases). This CDR3 has 13 residues. The germline V gene has CDR1 SQVTM and CDR2 ANQGSEA. Between the trimmed V and J ends, which lost 7 bases and 4 bases, there was a span of 16 bases.